The rows below give T cell receptor beta chains drawn from one sample of a study of T cell responses to AZD1222 COVID-19 vaccine. Some clones are missing from TCRdb's copy, which holds only in-frame ones; the method was immunoSEQ multiplex PCR. The data contain 110,000 or so clones, 85% to 90% of them singletons. Sample: peripheral blood, taken on day 0 of AZD1222 vaccination. The receptors were gathered from an adult in good health. The CDR3 runs from the conserved cysteine through the conserved F or W. Each record gives: D gene, J gene, V gene, clone size, CDR3 protein, CDR3 DNA. A D gene is named only where the DNA matches it firmly. Where a row states a size, it is once, few, many or the class of an expanded clone; other rows omit it.

TRBD1 | TRBJ1-4 | TRBV5-1 | . | CASSDDRGYEKLFF | TGCGCCAGCAGCGACGACAGGGGTTACGAAAAACTGTTTTTT
. | TRBJ2-3 | TRBV2 | . | CASSEDGGRDTQYF | TGTGCCAGCAGTGAAGACGGCGGTAGAGATACGCAGTATTTT
TRBD1 | TRBJ1-6 | TRBV5-8 | . | CASSLGGREPGTYNSPLHF | TGTGCCAGCAGCTTAGGGGGCCGGGAGCCGGGCACCTATAATTCACCCCTCCACTTT
TRBD1 | TRBJ1-4 | TRBV5-1 | . | CASSLSTGNNEKLFF | TGCGCCAGCAGCTTGTCGACAGGGAATAATGAAAAACTGTTTTTT
TRBD2 | TRBJ2-1 | TRBV5-4 | . | CASSSGTSGYNEQFF | TGTGCCAGCAGCTCCGGGACTAGCGGATACAATGAGCAGTTCTTC
TRBD1 | TRBJ2-7 | TRBV7-2 | . | CASSRNRDSTYEQYF | TGTGCCAGCAGCCGTAACCGGGACAGTACCTACGAGCAGTACTTC
. | TRBJ1-1 | TRBV30 | . | CAWAPGNMNTEAFF | TGTGCCTGGGCCCCCGGAAACATGAACACTGAAGCTTTCTTT
. | TRBJ1-4 | TRBV7-9 | . | CASSLVLSGPRGEKLFF | TGTGCCAGCAGCTTAGTTTTAAGTGGACCCCGTGGCGAAAAACTGTTTTTT
. | TRBJ2-2 | TRBV6-6 | . | CASSRSPANGELFF | TGTGCCAGCAGTCGATCGCCGGCGAACGGGGAGCTGTTTTTT
TRBD1 | TRBJ1-4 | TRBV28 | . | CASGGTTGVGAQEKLFF | TGTGCCAGCGGGGGGACTACAGGGGTAGGGGCGCAGGAAAAACTGTTTTTT
TRBD1 | TRBJ2-2 | TRBV20-1 | . | CSASEGALTGELFF | TGCAGTGCTAGTGAGGGGGCTCTTACCGGGGAGCTGTTTTTT
. | TRBJ1-1 | TRBV5-4 | . | CASSPSIANTEAFF | TGTGCCAGCAGCCCATCTATAGCGAACACTGAAGCTTTCTTT
. | TRBJ1-1 | TRBV16 | . | CASSHGRGDTEAFF | TGTGCCAGCAGCCACGGGCGGGGGGACACTGAAGCTTTCTTT
TRBD1 | TRBJ2-7 | TRBV19 | . | CASSIEQGFYEQYF | TGTGCCAGTAGTATTGAACAGGGGTTTTACGAGCAGTACTTC
. | TRBJ1-5 | TRBV30 | few | CAWSVLEGRQPQHF | TGTGCCTGGAGTGTACTCGAAGGGCGCCAGCCCCAGCATTTT
TRBD1 | TRBJ1-1 | TRBV7-8 | . | CASSLGGTGRGMNTEAFF | TGTGCCAGCAGCTTAGGGGGGACAGGGAGGGGAATGAACACTGAAGCTTTCTTT
TRBD1 | TRBJ1-1 | TRBV15 | . | CATSSGTGNMNTEAFF | TGTGCCACCAGCAGTGGGACAGGCAATATGAACACTGAAGCTTTCTTT
. | TRBJ1-4 | TRBV6-5 | . | CASRGRPNEKLFF | TGTGCCAGCAGAGGCAGACCTAATGAAAAACTGTTTTTT
TRBD2 | TRBJ2-7 | TRBV27 | . | CASSGSTSGGPYEQYF | TGTGCCAGCAGTGGATCGACTAGCGGGGGGCCCTACGAGCAGTACTTC
TRBD2 | TRBJ2-2 | TRBV4-1 | once | CASSQDSGGADTGELFF | TGCGCCAGCAGCCAGGATAGCGGGGGGGCTGACACCGGGGAGCTGTTTTTT
TRBD1 | TRBJ1-2 | TRBV19 | . | CASSPGDRGAYGYTF | TGTGCCAGTAGTCCCGGGGACAGGGGGGCCTATGGCTACACCTTC
TRBD1 | TRBJ2-7 | TRBV3-1/TRBV3-2 | . | CASSPDRGWYEQYF | TGTGCCAGCAGCCCGGACAGGGGATGGTACGAGCAGTACTTC
. | TRBJ1-6 | TRBV7-2 | . | CASSIRWDSPLHF | TGTGCCAGCAGCATAAGGTGGGATTCACCCCTCCACTTT
TRBD1 | TRBJ2-1 | TRBV7-9 | . | CASSLMGQIFAEQFF | TGTGCCAGCAGCTTAATGGGACAGATTTTTGCTGAGCAGTTCTTC
TRBD1 | TRBJ1-6 | TRBV25-1 | . | CASSDRQGATPLHF | TGTGCCAGCAGTGACAGACAGGGTGCTACACCCCTCCACTTT
. | TRBJ1-1 | TRBV6-6 | once | CASSYLQNTEAFF | TGTGCCAGCAGTTACTTGCAAAACACTGAAGCTTTCTTT
TRBD2 | TRBJ2-2 | TRBV9 | . | CASSPRTSENTGELFF | TGTGCCAGCAGCCCCCGGACTAGCGAGAACACCGGGGAGCTGTTTTTT
TRBD1 | TRBJ1-1 | TRBV6-2/TRBV6-3 | . | CASSYRQGGTEAFF | TGTGCCAGCAGTTACCGGCAGGGGGGAACTGAAGCTTTCTTT
. | TRBJ1-5 | TRBV7-2 | . | CASSLVPGQGNQPQHF | TGTGCCAGCAGCTTAGTACCCGGGCAGGGCAATCAGCCCCAGCATTTT
. | TRBJ1-1 | TRBV30 | . | CAWNLGDTEAFF | TGTGCCTGGAATCTCGGGGACACTGAAGCTTTCTTT
. | TRBJ1-2 | TRBV29-1 | . | CSVEQGGYTF | TGCAGCGTTGAGCAGGGTGGCTACACCTTC
. | TRBJ2-7 | TRBV24-1 | . | CATSDLAGYEQYF | TGTGCCACCAGTGATTTGGCAGGGTACGAGCAGTACTTC
. | TRBJ2-3 | TRBV6-5 | few | CASRKGGPDTQYF | TGTGCCAGCAGGAAGGGGGGCCCAGATACGCAGTATTTT
. | TRBJ1-5 | TRBV28 | . | CATWTQGRNQPQHF | TGTGCCACTTGGACCCAAGGCCGCAATCAGCCCCAGCATTTT
. | TRBJ1-3 | TRBV7-7 | . | CASSSGTSGNTIYF | TGTGCCAGCAGCTCTGGGACGTCTGGAAACACCATATATTTT
. | TRBJ2-2 | TRBV11-1 | . | CASSTTENTGELFF | TGTGCCAGCAGCACCACAGAGAACACCGGGGAGCTGTTTTTT
TRBD1 | TRBJ1-5 | TRBV5-6 | . | CASEASRGRFFISNQPQHF | TGTGCCAGCGAAGCGTCCAGGGGGCGCTTTTTTATAAGCAATCAGCCCCAGCATTTT
. | TRBJ1-2 | TRBV19 | few | CASKRGIGGYTF | TGTGCCTCCAAACGGGGGATTGGGGGCTACACCTTC
. | TRBJ2-7 | TRBV12-3/TRBV12-4 | . | CASSFGDISQQYF | TGTGCCAGCAGTTTCGGGGACATCTCACAGCAGTACTTC
. | TRBJ2-1 | TRBV19 | . | CASREQGYEQFF | TGTGCCAGTAGGGAACAGGGATACGAGCAGTTCTTC
TRBD1 | TRBJ1-5 | TRBV5-1 | . | CASSLEGGASNQPQHF | TGCGCCAGCAGCTTGGAAGGGGGCGCATCAAATCAGCCCCAGCATTTT
. | TRBJ2-2 | TRBV2 | . | CASSEDWAGELFF | TGTGCCAGCAGTGAAGATTGGGCCGGGGAGCTGTTTTTT
. | TRBJ1-6 | TRBV25-1 | . | CASSVPGTSPLHF | TGTGCCAGCAGTGTTCCGGGAACTTCACCCCTCCACTTT
TRBD1 | TRBJ1-2 | TRBV6-2/TRBV6-3 | few | CASSSRTGLLITANYGYTF | TGTGCCAGCAGTTCCAGGACAGGTCTACTAATAACGGCTAACTATGGCTACACCTTC
TRBD1 | TRBJ1-5 | TRBV7-9 | . | CASSPGVGTASNQPQHF | TGTGCCAGCAGCCCGGGCGTAGGGACAGCTAGCAATCAGCCCCAGCATTTT
TRBD2 | TRBJ2-3 | TRBV29-1 | . | CSVEGGLAGETDTQYF | TGCAGCGTTGAAGGGGGGCTAGCGGGGGAAACAGATACGCAGTATTTT
. | TRBJ2-7 | TRBV28 | . | CASRRTGTYEQYF | TGTGCCAGCAGAAGAACGGGGACCTACGAGCAGTACTTC
TRBD2 | TRBJ2-2 | TRBV5-4 | . | CASSSSQGTSVIGELFF | TGTGCCAGCAGCAGCTCACAGGGGACTAGCGTGATCGGGGAGCTGTTTTTT
TRBD2 | TRBJ2-1 | TRBV9 | . | CASSLAGIFSYNEQFF | TGTGCCAGCAGCTTAGCGGGAATTTTCTCCTACAATGAGCAGTTCTTC
. | TRBJ1-5 | TRBV4-1 | . | CASSQPLRGSQPQHF | TGCGCCAGCAGCCAACCCCTACGGGGCTCCCAGCCCCAGCATTTT
TRBD1 | TRBJ2-3 | TRBV4-2 | . | CASSGTGTGGTDTQYF | TGTGCCAGCAGCGGAACCGGGACAGGGGGCACAGATACGCAGTATTTT
. | TRBJ1-1 | TRBV6-5 | . | CASIPPHRDEAFF | TGTGCCAGCATCCCACCCCACAGGGATGAAGCTTTCTTT
TRBD1 | TRBJ1-1 | TRBV18 | . | CASSRTGAEAFF | TGTGCCAGCTCGCGGACAGGCGCTGAAGCTTTCTTT